The rows below give T cell receptor beta chains drawn from one sample of a study of T-cell memory formation after mild COVID-19. TCRdb passed the 5' RACE reads through MiXCR, listing each CDR3 protein once. The table records 250,000 to 350,000 distinct CDR3 sequences, around 15% of them present only once. Sequencing input: PBMCs or a T cell subset sorted from them (not recorded which). Every receptor here comes from a man between 18 and 35 years old who had mild COVID-19 (a few samples of this study predate the infection). Cell type and time point are not known. Both conserved end residues are part of each CDR3. The D gene is left open where the match is weak. Clone size, where shown, is once, few, many, or a class for clones that have expanded.

abundance: many
j_gene: TRBJ2-5
v_gene: TRBV6-2/TRBV6-3
d_gene: NA
CDR3aa: CASKPDRGSDQYF
CDR3nt: TGTGCCAGCAAGCCGGACCGGGGGAGTGACCAGTACTTC

abundance: many
j_gene: TRBJ2-6
v_gene: TRBV29-1
d_gene: NA
CDR3aa: CSVWTAGANVLTF
CDR3nt: TGCAGCGTTTGGACAGCTGGGGCCAACGTCCTGACTTTC

abundance: few
j_gene: TRBJ2-1
v_gene: TRBV6-6
d_gene: TRBD2
CDR3aa: CASSYSRGEGEQFF
CDR3nt: TGTGCCAGCAGTTACTCGAGAGGGGAGGGTGAGCAGTTCTTC

abundance: NA
j_gene: TRBJ2-1
v_gene: TRBV7-9
d_gene: NA
CDR3aa: CASSSIRTTVGTEQFF
CDR3nt: TGTGCCAGCAGCTCAATACGGACAACCGTCGGGACTGAGCAGTTCTTC

abundance: few
j_gene: TRBJ2-2
v_gene: TRBV28
d_gene: TRBD1
CDR3aa: CASSSTGGPGELFF
CDR3nt: TGTGCCAGCAGTTCCACAGGGGGCCCCGGGGAGCTGTTTTTT

abundance: few
j_gene: TRBJ2-3
v_gene: TRBV5-1
d_gene: TRBD2
CDR3aa: CARSYQRTSGGTDTQYF
CDR3nt: TGCGCCAGAAGCTACCAAAGGACCAGCGGGGGCACAGATACGCAGTATTTT

abundance: NA
j_gene: TRBJ1-5
v_gene: TRBV7-9
d_gene: NA
CDR3aa: CASSGGGSNQPQHF
CDR3nt: TGTGCCAGCAGCGGAGGCGGTAGCAATCAGCCCCAGCATTTT

abundance: NA
j_gene: TRBJ2-3
v_gene: TRBV24-1
d_gene: TRBD2
CDR3aa: CATSDAGGPGDTQYF
CDR3nt: TGTGCCACCAGTGATGCGGGGGGGCCGGGAGATACGCAGTATTTT

abundance: few
j_gene: TRBJ2-5
v_gene: TRBV11-2
d_gene: TRBD2
CDR3aa: CASSLRAGGLAVQETQYF
CDR3nt: TGTGCCAGCAGCTTAAGGGCAGGCGGACTAGCGGTCCAAGAGACCCAGTACTTC

abundance: NA
j_gene: TRBJ1-1
v_gene: TRBV18
d_gene: TRBD1
CDR3aa: CASSPEWTGYTEAFF
CDR3nt: TGTGCCAGCTCACCGGAATGGACAGGGTACACTGAAGCTTTCTTT

abundance: many
j_gene: TRBJ2-1
v_gene: TRBV20-1
d_gene: TRBD2
CDR3aa: CSARDASGGAGNEQFF
CDR3nt: TGCAGTGCTAGAGATGCCAGCGGGGGGGCTGGGAATGAGCAGTTCTTC

abundance: many
j_gene: TRBJ2-7
v_gene: TRBV6-5
d_gene: NA
CDR3aa: CASSYSLDSAYEQYF
CDR3nt: TGTGCCAGCAGTTACTCCCTGGACAGCGCCTACGAGCAGTACTTC

abundance: NA
j_gene: TRBJ2-5
v_gene: TRBV4-2
d_gene: TRBD1
CDR3aa: CASSRGQVEETQYF
CDR3nt: TGTGCCAGCAGCCGCGGACAGGTAGAAGAGACCCAGTACTTC

abundance: NA
j_gene: TRBJ1-5
v_gene: TRBV15
d_gene: NA
CDR3aa: CATTEGTFNQPQHF
CDR3nt: TGTGCCACCACCGAGGGGACATTCAATCAGCCCCAGCATTTT